This paragraph reports one TCR beta chain. Losses at the gene ends were 7 bases for V and 4 bases for J; bases not matched to a gene: 9. The CDR3 is 15 residues long. CDR1 SGHVS and CDR2 FQNEAQ come from the germline V gene. TCRdb re-called the 5' RACE reads through MiXCR, storing one row per CDR3 protein. The sample holds approximately 69,000 distinct CDR3 sequences, around 5% seen once. These data come from a study of T cells after yellow fever vaccination. The chain carries TRBV7-8 and TRBJ2-1; the match to TRBD2 covers 8 bases. Sample: CD4+ T cells sorted from PBMCs, taken roughly 15 days after the first yellow fever vaccination. This clonotype was obtained from a man between 18 and 35 years old who received the YFV17D yellow fever vaccine. The CDR3 DNA reads as TGTGCCAGCAACGGGGCGGGGGGCCCGTACAATGAGCAGTTCTTC. It translates to CASNGAGGPYNEQFF.